Described below is a single T cell receptor (beta chain) sequence and its context. Unmatched junction bases numbered 6, after V lost 4 bases and J lost 5 bases. CDR1 LNHDA and CDR2 SQIVND come from the germline V gene (reference sequence). CDR3 length equals 15 residues. This sample was taken from a study of cytomegalovirus exposure and HLA in healthy donors. Method: immunoSEQ multiplex PCR; TCRdb's copy keeps in-frame clones and lacks some. The sample includes 150,000 to 250,000 clones, 70% to 85% of them seen just once. The TCR was taken from a woman aged 30 to 39 in good health and CMV-seropositive. The sequenced sample was PBMCs. The chain couples TRBV19 to TRBJ1-1; 11 nucleotides match TRBD1. CDR3 amino acids: CASSTWTGGRTEAFF. DNA of the CDR3: TGTGCCAGTAGTACTTGGACAGGGGGCCGGACTGAAGCTTTCTTT. Using reference TRBV19 and TRBJ1-1 for the parts outside the CDR3, the full variable domain is DGGITQSPKYLFRKEGQNVTLSCEQNLNHDAMYWYRQDPGQGLRLIYYSQIVNDFQKGDIAEGYSVSREKKESFPLTVTSAQKNPTAFYLCASSTWTGGRTEAFFGQGTRLTVV.